This TCR beta chain was captured by sequencing in a study of blood T cell repertoires in COVID-19 (dated by TCRdb to between 2020 and 2021). The study in broad terms: The collaborator samples originated in the United States, Italy and Spain and spanned the acute and convalescent phases of COVID-19. HLA class I and class II types, where available, came from metadata supplied by the sample provider rather than from assay-based typing. A de-identified subject ID, COVID-19 status, age in years and sex were almost always included in the sample metadata. The samples were drawn from two sources: the first 160 participants of the ongoing ImmuneRACE study, and 1,000 to 1,500 subjects contributed by 6 global collaborators. The prospective study material was composed of cDNA or gDNA derived from T cells, B-cell-depleted T cells, or PBMCs. The repertoires were released in a freely available public database intended as a resource for research on the immune response to SARS-CoV-2. The dataset comprised deeply sampled blood TCRbeta repertoires from subjects exposed to, actively infected with, or recovered from COVID-19. Findings and caveats that apply to the study as a whole: How much clinical and demographic metadata was included differed by source and by participant, and the metadata was provided uncurated.

The collaborating institutions used their own protocols to collect whole blood in K2EDTA tubes. For TCRbeta analysis, collaborator samples were shipped as frozen whole blood, as isolated PBMCs, or as DNA extracted from either sample type. As to this clone: This clone's antigen is unknown. No much larger clone is present one base from it, and per-base qualities are unavailable.

V is cut by 1 base and J by 3 bases, and the space between the germline ends is 12 bases. The germline V gene gives CDR1 as SGHTA and CDR2 as FQGNSA. Including cysteine and phenylalanine, the CDR3 has 15 amino acids. Kept here is only the CDR3 DNA, which spans 45 bases and is read in frame from base 1. TCRbeta CDR3 regions were amplified from genomic DNA by means of the immunoSEQ Assay, a bias-controlled multiplex PCR. The authors processed their data as follows. Nucleated cell counts per sample were estimated from amplification of reference gene primers within the assay. To quantify the absolute abundance of each unique TCRbeta CDR3 rearrangement, sequence reads were collapsed and filtered. For each sample, productive Simpson clonality was calculated by taking the square root of Simpson's diversity index across productive rearrangements. In its TCRdb copy, this immuneACCESS table keeps in-frame sequences only and misses some clones. Where compared with another copy, unresolved V genes explain less than half of these, and the others have no known cause. Clone size and V and J calls were adopted from that table, with D and trimming inferred from the DNA. Within this sample are 150,000 to 200,000 clones, with roughly 86% of them counted one time only. 2.5% to 3.5% of the sample goes to the ten largest clones.

What was sequenced was peripheral blood. The rearrangement joined TRBV7-2 to TRBJ2-5, with TRBD2 perhaps the D gene, on 6 matching bases. The source of this sequence is a man aged 35 to 55 with active or convalescent COVID-19. The DNA reads as follows: TGTGCCAGCAGCTTAGTTGCGGGGTGGAAAGAGACCCAGTACTTC. This encodes CASSLVAGWKETQYF.